This T cell receptor beta chain is from a study of blood T cell repertoires in COVID-19. Whole-study context: The United States, Italy and Spain supplied acute and convalescent COVID-19 samples.

V dropped 2 bases and J dropped 10 bases, with 14 bases sitting between them. Germline V gene lookup returns CDR1 KGHDR and CDR2 SFDVKD. The CDR3 consists of 15 residues. Per the authors' pipeline: Reference gene primer amplification in the assay estimated nucleated cell counts. Profiled with immunoSEQ multiplex PCR; TCRdb holds only in-frame clones, not every one. For V, J and clone size, that table is used; D and trimming come from the DNA. The sample contains more than 300,000 clones, 91% of which appear only once. The participants were between about 18 and 90 years old and came from about two dozen US areas. Exposed enrollees encountered a COVID-19 case at some point within 2 weeks before study entry.

Sequencing was carried out using PBMCs or T cells enriched from blood (not recorded which). This TCR was sampled from a woman in her thirties or forties who had been exposed to COVID-19. The chain combines TRBV24-1 with TRBJ1-6, with D perhaps matching TRBD1 (6 bases). The CDR3 DNA follows: TGTGCCACCAGTGATTCAAGGGGGGAGGGATCACCCCTCCACTTT. It encodes CATSDSRGEGSPLHF.